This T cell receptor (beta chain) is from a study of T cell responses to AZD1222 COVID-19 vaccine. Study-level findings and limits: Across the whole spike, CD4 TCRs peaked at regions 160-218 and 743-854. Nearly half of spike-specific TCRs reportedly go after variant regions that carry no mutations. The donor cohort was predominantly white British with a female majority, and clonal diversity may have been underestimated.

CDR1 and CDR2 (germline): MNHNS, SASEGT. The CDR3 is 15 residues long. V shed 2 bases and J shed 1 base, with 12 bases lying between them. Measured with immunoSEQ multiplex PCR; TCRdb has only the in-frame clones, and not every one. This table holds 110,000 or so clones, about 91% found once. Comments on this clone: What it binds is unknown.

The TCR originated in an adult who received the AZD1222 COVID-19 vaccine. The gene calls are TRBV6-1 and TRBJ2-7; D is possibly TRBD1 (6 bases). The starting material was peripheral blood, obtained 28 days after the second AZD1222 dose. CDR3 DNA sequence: TGTGCCAGCAGTGAATTTCCCCAGGGGTCCTACGAGCAGTACTTC. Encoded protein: CASSEFPQGSYEQYF.